The 25 T cell receptor beta chains in this list originate from one sample, sequenced in a study of OX40 agonist ivuxolimab in advanced cancers. TCRdb keeps only in-frame clones here, not all; method: immunoSEQ multiplex PCR. The sample lists 100,000 to 130,000 clones, 91% occurring once. The sample in question was CD4+ or CD8+ T cells sorted from blood, obtained in a trial of the OX40 agonist ivuxolimab. The origin of the receptors is an adult with an advanced solid tumor such as melanoma, head and neck, liver or kidney cancer.

The rearrangement joins TRBV6-5 to TRBJ2-7; D is perhaps TRBD2 (7 bases). Germline V gene lookup returns CDR1 MNHEY and CDR2 SVGAGI. The CDR3 contains 15 residues. The V gene lost 0 bases and the J gene lost 4 bases, with 13 bases spanning the gap. The CDR3 reads CASSYSRGGLYEQYF. For the CDR3, the DNA is TGTGCCAGCAGTTACTCAAGGGGGGGTTTGTACGAGCAGTACTTC.

V and J are TRBV7-3 and TRBJ2-7, with D hard to call. Trimming left V 5 bases short and J 1 base short, with 9 bases between. The length of the CDR3 is 13 residues. CDR1 and CDR2 from the germline V gene are SGHTA and FQGTGA. The CDR3 loop is CASSLTESYEQYF. The CDR3 nucleotides are TGTGCCAGCAGCCTTACAGAGTCCTACGAGCAGTACTTC.

The rearrangement joins TRBV5-5 to TRBJ1-1; D is undetermined. Per the germline V gene, CDR1 is SGHKS and CDR2 is YYEKEE (reference sequence). Deletions cut 1 base from V and 3 bases from J, with 13 bases between. CDR3 length: 15 amino acids. CDR3 in amino acids: CASSLNVRLYTEAFF. CDR3 DNA: TGTGCCAGCAGCTTGAACGTCAGACTGTACACTGAAGCTTTCTTT.

The genes are TRBV27 and TRBJ2-7; 12 bases fit TRBD2. The CDR3 is made up of 16 amino acids. Germline values: CDR1 MNHEY, CDR2 SMNVEV (reference sequence). V lost 5 bases and J lost 3; bases outside the gene matches: 8. CDR3 region: CASSPQRLAGDYEQYF. In DNA form, the CDR3 reads TGTGCCAGCAGTCCGCAGAGACTAGCGGGAGACTACGAGCAGTACTTC.

Only one count was recorded for this clone. The chain couples TRBV18 to TRBJ2-6; tentative D call: TRBD1 (5 bases). This CDR3 is 18 amino acids long. V was trimmed by 4 bases and J by 1 base, leaving 17 bases between them. Per germline, CDR1 KGHSH and CDR2 LQKENI. The CDR3 region is CASSRQFTGPSGANVLTF. The DNA for the CDR3 is TGTGCCAGCTCACGGCAATTCACAGGACCGTCTGGGGCCAACGTCCTGACTTTC. Variable domain in full (rest from reference TRBV18 and TRBJ2-6): NAGVMQNPRHLVRRRGQEARLRCSPMKGHSHVYWYRQLPEEGLKFMVYLQKENIIDESGMPKERFSAEFPKEGPSILRIQQVVRGDSAAYFCASSRQFTGPSGANVLTFGAGSRLTVL.

The chain carries TRBV19 and TRBJ1-2; no definite D call. CDR1 LNHDA and CDR2 SQIVND come from the germline V gene (reference sequence). Between the trimmed V and J ends, which lost 4 bases and 7 bases, there was a span of 19 bases. The CDR3 runs to 15 residues. CDR3 coding DNA: TGTGCCAGTAGTACCCTCCTCAACAAGGAGGGTGGCTACACCTTC. Translating it yields CASSTLLNKEGGYTF.

J is TRBJ2-3 and V is TRBV7-2; D is perhaps TRBD1 (6 bases). Trimming stripped 1 base from V and 8 bases from J, with 16 bases between. Germline V gene data show CDR1 as SGHTA and CDR2 as FQGNSA. The CDR3 covers 15 residues. The CDR3: CASSLVGQGIATQYF. In nucleotides, the CDR3 is TGTGCCAGCAGCTTAGTGGGGCAGGGGATTGCTACGCAGTATTTT.

The V gene is TRBV6-5, the J gene TRBJ1-4, with D possibly being TRBD1 (5 bases). V was shortened by 3 bases and J by 5 bases, with 10 bases between the two germline ends. Germline CDR1 reads MNHEY; CDR2 reads SVGAGI. This CDR3 region has 14 residues. The CDR3 sequence is CASSYGGMNEKLFF. The CDR3 DNA reads as TGTGCCAGCAGTTATGGGGGGATGAATGAAAAACTGTTTTTT.

The chain combines TRBV4-3 with TRBJ2-3; tentatively, D is TRBD2 (6 bases). Per germline, CDR1 LGHNA and CDR2 YSLEER. There are 16 residues in the CDR3. V gave up 4 bases and J gave up 1 base, with 15 bases separating them. The CDR3 DNA sequence: TGCGCCAGCAGCCGCCGGACGACTAGTGGCACAGATACGCAGTATTTT. Encoded protein: CASSRRTTSGTDTQYF.

V is TRBV28 and J is TRBJ2-2; D is ambiguous. CDR1 is MDHEN, CDR2 SYDVKM, per germline. This CDR3 comprises 15 residues. V lost 6 bases to trimming and J lost 3 bases, with 14 bases between them. The CDR3 DNA sequence: TGTGCCAGCAGCCCCGGAGACATCTACACCGGGGAGCTGTTTTTT. It yields the protein CASSPGDIYTGELFF.

The V and J genes are TRBV5-1 and TRBJ2-7; 12 nucleotides agree with TRBD2. Trimming took 0 bases from V and 1 from J; bases not matched to a gene: 5. The germline V gene has CDR1 SGHRS and CDR2 YFSETQ. This CDR3 comprises 17 residues. The CDR3 is CASSLALAGGQSYEQYF. The CDR3 nucleotides read TGCGCCAGCAGCTTGGCCCTAGCGGGAGGGCAATCCTACGAGCAGTACTTC.

The chain combines TRBV7-2 with TRBJ2-5, with 8 nucleotides matching TRBD2. This CDR3 has 15 amino acids. Germline values: CDR1 SGHTA, CDR2 FQGNSA. V trimming: 5 bases; J trimming: 1 base; junction bases outside the gene matches: 6. The CDR3 DNA is TGTGCCAGCAGCCGACTACTAGCGGCCCAAGAGACCCAGTACTTC. This sequence encodes CASSRLLAAQETQYF.

J is TRBJ2-3 and V is TRBV30; no firm D call. Germline loops: CDR1 GTSNPN, CDR2 SVGIG (reference sequence). The CDR3 is 14 residues long. Trimming took off 0 bases at V and 0 bases at J, with 7 bases between the two ends. CDR3 DNA: TGTGCCTGGAGTGTAGCATCAAGCACAGATACGCAGTATTTT. Protein product: CAWSVASSTDTQYF. Full variable domain (outside the CDR3, taken from reference TRBV30 and TRBJ2-3): SQTIHQWPATLVQPVGSPLSLECTVEGTSNPNLYWYRQAAGRGLQLLFYSVGIGQISSEVPQNLSASRPQDRQFILSSKKLLLSDSGFYLCAWSVASSTDTQYFGPGTRLTVL.

The J gene is TRBJ2-7, the V gene TRBV7-2, with 7 bases identical to TRBD1. This CDR3 spans 14 amino acids. CDR1 and CDR2 from the germline V gene are SGHTA and FQGNSA. The V and J ends lost 5 bases and 0 bases, in that order; junction bases with no gene match: 4. The CDR3 DNA reads as TGTGCCAGCAGCCCAGGACAGGTCTCCTACGAGCAGTACTTC. It yields the protein CASSPGQVSYEQYF.

The J gene is TRBJ2-1, the V gene TRBV4-1; 9 positions match TRBD2. The CDR3 has 17 amino acids. The germline gives CDR1 MGHRA, CDR2 YSYEKL. The V segment lost 0 bases and the J segment 6 bases; nucleotides outside the gene matches: 9. The CDR3 protein is CASSQDRGGRARNEQFF. In nucleotides, the CDR3 is TGCGCCAGCAGCCAAGATCGGGGCGGGAGGGCCCGCAATGAGCAGTTCTTC.

This clone was recorded only once. The rearrangement uses TRBV27 and TRBJ2-1; D uncertain. Deletions cut 5 bases from V and 3 bases from J, with 17 bases between. Germline CDR1 is MNHEY and CDR2 is SMNVEV (reference sequence). The CDR3 loop spans 16 amino acids. The CDR3 coding sequence is TGTGCCAGCAGTACCCGAAGCGACACGAACTACAATGAGCAGTTCTTC. Translation: CASSTRSDTNYNEQFF.

This chain joins TRBV5-1 and TRBJ2-5; D gene ambiguous. The CDR3 sequence is 14 residues long. From germline, CDR1 is SGHRS and CDR2 YFSETQ. Trimming removed 1 base from V and 1 base from J, with 8 bases in between. The CDR3 reads CASSLLPGQETQYF. CDR3 nucleotides: TGCGCCAGCAGCTTGCTTCCAGGCCAAGAGACCCAGTACTTC. Based on the CDR3 plus reference TRBV5-1 and TRBJ2-5, the full variable domain is KAGVTQTPRYLIKTRGQQVTLSCSPISGHRSVSWYQQTPGQGLQFLFEYFSETQRNKGNFPGRFSGRQFSNSRSEMNVSTLELGDSALYLCASSLLPGQETQYFGPGTRLLVL.

This clone is a singleton in its sample. V and J are TRBV6-5 and TRBJ2-1, with D perhaps TRBD2 (5 bases). Per germline, CDR1 MNHEY and CDR2 SVGAGI. V lost 2 bases and J 0 bases, leaving 8 bases between the germline ends. The length of the CDR3 is 15 residues. In nucleotides, the CDR3 is TGTGCCAGCAGTTACCAGCGGAGCTCCTACAATGAGCAGTTCTTC. It codes for CASSYQRSSYNEQFF.

The chain links TRBV9 to TRBJ2-5; TRBD2 might be the D (5 bases). The CDR3 is 13 residues long. V dropped 3 bases and J dropped 2 bases, with 8 bases sitting between them. Germline-derived CDR1 and CDR2 are SGDLS and YYNGEE. DNA for the CDR3: TGTGCCAGCAGCGCCGGACTTCAAGAGACCCAGTACTTC. Amino acid sequence: CASSAGLQETQYF.

The chain couples TRBV14 to TRBJ2-5, with D unclear. CDR1 is SGHDN and CDR2 is FVKESK in the germline V gene. V was pared by 3 bases and J by 1 base, with 6 bases between. This CDR3 spans 13 amino acids. For the CDR3, the DNA is TGTGCCAGCAGCCATGGTCTCCAAGAGACCCAGTACTTC. As protein: CASSHGLQETQYF.

The chain combines TRBV5-3 with TRBJ2-7; 7 nucleotides match TRBD2. TRBV5-3 is annotated as an ORF whose role is uncertain. This CDR3 spans 9 amino acids. V was clipped by 8 bases and J by 9 bases; unmatched bases: 2. The CDR3 DNA is TGTGCCAGTAGCGGGTTGCAGTACTTC. Translated, it gives CASSGLQYF.

This chain connects TRBV2 to TRBJ2-7; TRBD2 agrees at 13 bases. CDR1 is SNHLY, CDR2 FYNNEI, per germline. V lost 4 bases to trimming and J lost 6 bases; unmatched junction nucleotides: 3. The CDR3 runs 14 residues. The DNA for the CDR3 is TGTGCCAGCAGTGGGACTAGCGGGAGCTCCGAGCAGTACTTC. This encodes CASSGTSGSSEQYF.

For this clone: Germline and junction disagree at one end, which may indicate a read error. The V call is TRBV7-7, the J call TRBJ2-1; TRBD2 matches at 11 bases. The CDR3 is 15 residues long. Germline V CDR1 and CDR2: SSHAT, FNYEAQ (reference sequence). The CDR3 sequence is CASSLGTSGYNEQFF. Written as DNA, the CDR3 is TGTGCTAGCAGCTTAGGGACTAGCGGATACAATGAGCAGTTCTTC.

The chain links TRBV5-4 to TRBJ2-5; 16 bases match TRBD2. Germline V gene lookup returns CDR1 SGHNT and CDR2 YYREEE (reference sequence). The CDR3 consists of 16 residues. Trimming at V came to 4 bases and at J to 4 bases, leaving 4 bases not matched to a gene. This chain's CDR3 is CASSIGTSGRAETQYF. For the CDR3, the DNA is TGTGCCAGCAGCATCGGGACTAGCGGGAGGGCAGAGACCCAGTACTTC.

This clone was observed once. The chain links TRBV11-2 to TRBJ2-1; 7 nucleotides agree with TRBD2. Unmatched junction bases numbered 13, after V lost 4 bases and J lost 7 bases. The germline gives CDR1 SGHAT, CDR2 FQNNGV. The CDR3 loop spans 16 amino acids. The CDR3 DNA reads as TGTGCCAGCAGCTCCTCCGGGGGGACCGCTCGGAATGAGCAGTTCTTC. Residues: CASSSSGGTARNEQFF.